This T cell receptor (beta chain) was retrieved from a study of Graves' ophthalmopathy and Graves' hyperthyroidism. The CDR3 contains 14 residues. V shed 4 bases and J shed 5 bases, with 11 bases lying between them. Germline lookup yields CDR1 SGHTA and CDR2 FQGNSA. This clonotype was counted ten times or more. RNA transcripts provided the template for amplifying TCR beta CDR3 regions. The first round was an RT-PCR with HTBI primers, and the second round was a multiplex PCR. TCRdb reprocessed the multiplex PCR reads with MiXCR, giving one entry per CDR3 protein. This sample has approximately 410,000 distinct CDR3 sequences, with 15% to 19% found just once.

Sequenced: peripheral blood. This receptor was taken from a woman under 30 with stable Graves' hyperthyroidism. The J gene is TRBJ2-2, the V gene TRBV7-2; D is ambiguous. The CDR3 region is CASSSRLGTGELFF. The CDR3 DNA sequence: TGTGCCAGCAGCTCCAGACTGGGGACCGGGGAGCTGTTTTTT.